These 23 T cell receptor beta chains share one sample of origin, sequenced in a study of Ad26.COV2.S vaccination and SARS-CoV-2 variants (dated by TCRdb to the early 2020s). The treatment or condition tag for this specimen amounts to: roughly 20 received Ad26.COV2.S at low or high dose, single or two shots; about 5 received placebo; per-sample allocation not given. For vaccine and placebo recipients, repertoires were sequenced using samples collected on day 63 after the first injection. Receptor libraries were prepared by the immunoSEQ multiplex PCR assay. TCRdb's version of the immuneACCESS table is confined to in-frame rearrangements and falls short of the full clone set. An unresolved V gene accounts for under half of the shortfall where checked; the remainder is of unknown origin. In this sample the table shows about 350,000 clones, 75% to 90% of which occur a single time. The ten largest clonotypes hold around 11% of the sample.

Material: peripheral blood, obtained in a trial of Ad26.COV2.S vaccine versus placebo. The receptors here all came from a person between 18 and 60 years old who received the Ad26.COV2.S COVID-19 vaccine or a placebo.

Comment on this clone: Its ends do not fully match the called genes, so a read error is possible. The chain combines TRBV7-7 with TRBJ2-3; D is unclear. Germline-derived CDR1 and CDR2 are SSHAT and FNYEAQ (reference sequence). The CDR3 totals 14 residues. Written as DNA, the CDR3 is TGTGCTAGCAGCTTAATAGACAACACAGATACGCAGTATTTT. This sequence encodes CASSLIDNTDTQYF.

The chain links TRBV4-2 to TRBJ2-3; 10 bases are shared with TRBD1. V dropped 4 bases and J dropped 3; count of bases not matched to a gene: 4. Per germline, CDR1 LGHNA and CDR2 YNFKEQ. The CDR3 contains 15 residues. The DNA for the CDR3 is TGTGCCAGCAGCCGGACAGGGGGTGGAACAGATACGCAGTATTTT. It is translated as CASSRTGGGTDTQYF.

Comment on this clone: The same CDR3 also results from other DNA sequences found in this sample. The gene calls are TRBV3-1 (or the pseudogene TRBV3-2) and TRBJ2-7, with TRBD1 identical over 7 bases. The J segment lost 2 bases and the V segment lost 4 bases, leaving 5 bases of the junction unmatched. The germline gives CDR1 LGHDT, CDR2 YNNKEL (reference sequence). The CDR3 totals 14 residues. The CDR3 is CASSPRQGAYEQYF. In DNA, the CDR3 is TGTGCCAGCAGCCCGCGACAGGGCGCCTACGAGCAGTACTTC.

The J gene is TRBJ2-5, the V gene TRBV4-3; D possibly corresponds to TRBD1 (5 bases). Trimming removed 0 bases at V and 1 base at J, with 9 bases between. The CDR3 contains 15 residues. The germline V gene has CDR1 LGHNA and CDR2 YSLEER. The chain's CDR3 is CASSQEGRAQETQYF. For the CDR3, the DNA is TGCGCCAGCAGCCAAGAAGGCAGGGCCCAAGAGACCCAGTACTTC.

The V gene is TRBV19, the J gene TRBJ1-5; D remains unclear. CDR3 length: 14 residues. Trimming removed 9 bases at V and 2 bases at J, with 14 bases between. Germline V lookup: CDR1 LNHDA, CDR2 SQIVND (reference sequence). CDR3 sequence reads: CASHRRGGNQPQHF. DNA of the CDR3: TGTGCCAGCCATAGGCGGGGTGGCAATCAGCCCCAGCATTTT.

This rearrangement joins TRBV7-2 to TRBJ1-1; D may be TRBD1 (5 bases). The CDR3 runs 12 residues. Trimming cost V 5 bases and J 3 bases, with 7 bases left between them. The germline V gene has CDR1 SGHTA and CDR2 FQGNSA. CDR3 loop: CASSRGDTEAFF. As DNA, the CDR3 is TGTGCCAGCAGCCGGGGGGACACTGAAGCTTTCTTT. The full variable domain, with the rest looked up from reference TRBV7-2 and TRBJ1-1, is GAGVSQSPSNKVTEKGKDVELRCDPISGHTALYWYRQSLGQGLEFLIYFQGNSAPDKSGLPSDRFSAERTGGSVSTLTIQRTQQEDSAVYLCASSRGDTEAFFGQGTRLTVV.

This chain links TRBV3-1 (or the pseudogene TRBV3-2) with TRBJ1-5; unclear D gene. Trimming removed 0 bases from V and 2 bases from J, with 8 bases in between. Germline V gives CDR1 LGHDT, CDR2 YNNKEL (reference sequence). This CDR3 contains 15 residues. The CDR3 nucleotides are TGTGCCAGCAGCCAAGATTATGAGGGCAATCAGCCCCAGCATTTT. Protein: CASSQDYEGNQPQHF.

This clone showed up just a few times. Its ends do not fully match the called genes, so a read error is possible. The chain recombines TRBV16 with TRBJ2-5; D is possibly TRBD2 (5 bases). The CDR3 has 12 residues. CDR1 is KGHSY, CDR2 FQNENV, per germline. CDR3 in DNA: TGTGCCAGCAGCCACCCCTTCGGGGTTCGGAACTTC. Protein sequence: CASSHPFGVRNF.

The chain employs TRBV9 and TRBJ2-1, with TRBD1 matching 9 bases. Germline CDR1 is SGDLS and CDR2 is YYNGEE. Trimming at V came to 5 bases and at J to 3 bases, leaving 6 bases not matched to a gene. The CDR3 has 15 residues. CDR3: CASSGTGQGYNEQFF. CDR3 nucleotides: TGTGCCAGCAGTGGAACGGGACAGGGCTACAATGAGCAGTTCTTC. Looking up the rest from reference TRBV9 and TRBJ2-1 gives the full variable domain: DSGVTQTPKHLITATGQRVTLRCSPRSGDLSVYWYQQSLDQGLQFLIQYYNGEERAKGNILERFSAQQFPDLHSELNLSSLELGDSALYFCASSGTGQGYNEQFFGPGTRLTVL.

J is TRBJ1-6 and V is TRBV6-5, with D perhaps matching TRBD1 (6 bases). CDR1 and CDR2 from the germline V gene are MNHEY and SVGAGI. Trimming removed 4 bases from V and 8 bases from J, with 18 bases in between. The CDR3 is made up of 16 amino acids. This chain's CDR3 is CASSSGRGGLDSPLHF. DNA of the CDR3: TGTGCCAGCAGTTCCGGTCGGGGGGGCCTCGATTCACCCCTCCACTTT.

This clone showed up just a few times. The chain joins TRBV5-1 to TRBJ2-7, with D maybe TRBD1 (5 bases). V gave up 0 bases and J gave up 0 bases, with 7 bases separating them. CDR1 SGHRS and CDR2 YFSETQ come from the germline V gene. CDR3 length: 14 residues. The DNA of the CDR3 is TGCGCCAGCAGCTTGGGACAGTTCTCCTACGAGCAGTACTTC. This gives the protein CASSLGQFSYEQYF.

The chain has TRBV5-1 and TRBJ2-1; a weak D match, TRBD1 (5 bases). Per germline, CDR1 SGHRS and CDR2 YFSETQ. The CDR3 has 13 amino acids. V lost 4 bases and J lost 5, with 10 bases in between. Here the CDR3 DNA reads TGCGCCAGCAGCCCCGACAGTAACAATGAGCAGTTCTTC. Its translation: CASSPDSNNEQFF.

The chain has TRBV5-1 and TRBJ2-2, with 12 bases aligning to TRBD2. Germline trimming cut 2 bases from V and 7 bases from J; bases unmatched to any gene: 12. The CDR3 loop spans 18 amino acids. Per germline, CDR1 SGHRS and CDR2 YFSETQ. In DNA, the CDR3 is TGCGCCAGCAGCTTAAATCTTCTAGCGGGAGGGCCACACGGGGAGCTGTTTTTT. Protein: CASSLNLLAGGPHGELFF. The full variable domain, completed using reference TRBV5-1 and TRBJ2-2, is KAGVTQTPRYLIKTRGQQVTLSCSPISGHRSVSWYQQTPGQGLQFLFEYFSETQRNKGNFPGRFSGRQFSNSRSEMNVSTLELGDSALYLCASSLNLLAGGPHGELFFGEGSRLTVL.

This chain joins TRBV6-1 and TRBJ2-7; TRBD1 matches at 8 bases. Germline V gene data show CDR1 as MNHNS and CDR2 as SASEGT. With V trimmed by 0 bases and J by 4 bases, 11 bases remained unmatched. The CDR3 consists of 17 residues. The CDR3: CASSEAKFTNRGYEQYF. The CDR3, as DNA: TGTGCCAGCAGTGAAGCGAAATTTACGAACAGGGGGTACGAGCAGTACTTC.

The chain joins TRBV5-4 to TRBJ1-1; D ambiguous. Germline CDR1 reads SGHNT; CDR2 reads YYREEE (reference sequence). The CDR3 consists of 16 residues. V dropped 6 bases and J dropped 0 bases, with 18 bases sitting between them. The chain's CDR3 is CASTHSRRNLNTEAFF. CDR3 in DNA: TGTGCCAGCACTCACAGTCGACGGAATTTGAACACTGAAGCTTTCTTT. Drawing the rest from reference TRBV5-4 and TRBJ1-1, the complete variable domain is ETGVTQSPTHLIKTRGQQVTLRCSSQSGHNTVSWYQQALGQGPQFIFQYYREEENGRGNFPPRFSGLQFPNYSSELNVNALELDDSALYLCASTHSRRNLNTEAFFGQGTRLTVV.

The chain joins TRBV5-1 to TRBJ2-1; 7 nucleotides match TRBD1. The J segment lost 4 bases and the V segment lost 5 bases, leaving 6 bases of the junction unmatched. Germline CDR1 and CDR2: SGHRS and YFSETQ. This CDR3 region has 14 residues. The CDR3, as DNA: TGCGCCAGCAGTTGGGGGACAGAGTACAATGAGCAGTTCTTC. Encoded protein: CASSWGTEYNEQFF.

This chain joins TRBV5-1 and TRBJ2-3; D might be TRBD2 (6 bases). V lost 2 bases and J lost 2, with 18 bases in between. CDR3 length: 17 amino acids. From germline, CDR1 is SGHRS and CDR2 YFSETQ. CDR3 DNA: TGCGCCAGCAGCTTCAATATAGGGGACTTAGTCACAGATACGCAGTATTTT. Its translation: CASSFNIGDLVTDTQYF.

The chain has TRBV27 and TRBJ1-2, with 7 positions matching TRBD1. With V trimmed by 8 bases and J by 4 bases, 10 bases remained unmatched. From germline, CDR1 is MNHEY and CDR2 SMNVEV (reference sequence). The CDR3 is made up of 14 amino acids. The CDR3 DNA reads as TGTGCCAGCCGCCCGGGACAGTCGGCCTATGGCTACACCTTC. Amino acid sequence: CASRPGQSAYGYTF.

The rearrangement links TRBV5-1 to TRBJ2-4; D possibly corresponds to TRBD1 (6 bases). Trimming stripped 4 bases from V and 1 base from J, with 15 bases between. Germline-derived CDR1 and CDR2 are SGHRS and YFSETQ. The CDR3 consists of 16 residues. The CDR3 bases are TGCGCCAGCAGCGTACAGGGTGATAGGGCCAAAAACATTCAGTACTTC. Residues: CASSVQGDRAKNIQYF.

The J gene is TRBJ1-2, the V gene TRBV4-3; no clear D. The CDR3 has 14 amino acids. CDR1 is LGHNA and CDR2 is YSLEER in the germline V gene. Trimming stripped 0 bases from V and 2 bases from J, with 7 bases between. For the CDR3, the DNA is TGCGCCAGCAGCCAAGAAAGTTACAACTATGGCTACACCTTC. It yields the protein CASSQESYNYGYTF.

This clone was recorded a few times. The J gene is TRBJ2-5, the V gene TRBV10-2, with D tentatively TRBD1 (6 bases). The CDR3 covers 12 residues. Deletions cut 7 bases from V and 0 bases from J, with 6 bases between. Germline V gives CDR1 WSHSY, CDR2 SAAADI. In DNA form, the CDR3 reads TGCGCCAGCACAGGGGACCAAGAGACCCAGTACTTC. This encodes CASTGDQETQYF.

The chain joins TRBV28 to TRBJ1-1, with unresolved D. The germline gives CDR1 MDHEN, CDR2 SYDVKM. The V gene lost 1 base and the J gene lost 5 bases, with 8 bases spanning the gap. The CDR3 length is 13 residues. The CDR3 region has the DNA TGTGCCAGCAGTTTATCGGGTAGTACTGAAGCTTTCTTT. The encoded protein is CASSLSGSTEAFF. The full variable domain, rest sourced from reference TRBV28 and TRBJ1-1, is DVKVTQSSRYLVKRTGEKVFLECVQDMDHENMFWYRQDPGLGLRLIYFSYDVKMKEKGDIPEGYSVSREKKERFSLILESASTNQTSMYLCASSLSGSTEAFFGQGTRLTVV.

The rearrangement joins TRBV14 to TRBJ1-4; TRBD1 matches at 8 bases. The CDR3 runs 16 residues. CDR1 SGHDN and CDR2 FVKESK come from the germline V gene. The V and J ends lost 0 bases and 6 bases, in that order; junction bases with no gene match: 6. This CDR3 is CASSQDGSGGYEKLFF. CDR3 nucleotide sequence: TGTGCCAGCAGCCAAGATGGATCAGGGGGCTATGAAAAACTGTTTTTT.